This T cell receptor (beta chain) comes out of a study of T cells in Graves' hyperthyroidism and ophthalmopathy. Using RNA transcripts as the source, TCR beta CDR3 regions were amplified. With the HTBI primer set, the TCR CDR3 went through a first round of RT-PCR. Using its own MiXCR run on the multiplex PCR reads, TCRdb lists one record per CDR3 protein. The sample lists about 98,000 distinct CDR3 sequences, approximately 39% occurring once. Diagnosis rested on symptoms, serum thyroxine and TRAb, thyroid ultrasound, and orbital computed tomography. In this sample, this clonotype turned up many times. Germline assignment: CDR1 ENHRY and CDR2 SYGVKD. V shed 7 bases and J shed 6 bases, with 9 bases lying between them. The length of the CDR3 is 11 residues.

The chain is built from TRBV10-3 and TRBJ1-2, with D unclear. The sequenced sample consisted of peripheral blood or thyroid tissue (not recorded which). This TCR was sampled from a woman in her thirties with Graves' hyperthyroidism. As DNA, the CDR3 is TGTGCCATCAAAACAGACGATGGCTACACCTTC. Translation: CAIKTDDGYTF.